The clone carrying this T cell receptor beta chain was found a few times. Its antigen is undetermined. The same CDR3 can be traced to other DNA sequences in this sample. Germline CDR1 and CDR2: GTSNPN and SVGIG (reference sequence). CDR3 length: 12 residues. V was pared by 0 bases and J by 4 bases, with 7 bases between. The sample comes from a study of OX40 agonist ivuxolimab in advanced cancers. Study-level information: In this trial design, patients received ivuxolimab intravenously at 0.01 to 10 mg/kg every 2 weeks. Notes on the study in general: The authors did not determine the antigen specificity of the expanded peripheral T cells.

Data came from immunoSEQ multiplex PCR; TCRdb stores just in-frame clones and leaves some out. The table shows fewer than 100,000 clones, with 84% occurring only once. The genes are TRBV30 and TRBJ2-7; D remains unclear. This clonotype was obtained from an adult with an advanced solid tumor such as melanoma, head and neck, liver or kidney cancer. The sample was CD4+ or CD8+ T cells sorted from blood, taken in a trial of the OX40 agonist ivuxolimab. DNA of the CDR3: TGTGCCTGGAGTGTTGGCCAGTACGAGCAGTACTTC. Encoded protein: CAWSVGQYEQYF.